The T cell receptor beta chain described here comes from a study of T cell repertoires in cytomegalovirus infection. Study overall: Public TCR beta signatures were indicative of both CMV infection and a matching HLA type.

This CDR3 spans 16 amino acids. V gave up 0 bases and J gave up 5 bases; unmatched junction bases: 7. CDR1 MNHEY and CDR2 SVGAGI come from the germline V gene. TCRdb re-called the reads with MiXCR, one entry per CDR3 protein. The table lists some 900,000 distinct CDR3 sequences, approximately 32% of them singletons. This clonotype came up many times. The target antigen is unknown. Study results and caveats: Accumulated public TCR beta family frequency recognized individuals carrying CMV together with the relevant HLA.

The rearrangement joins TRBV6-5 to TRBJ2-7; 10 nucleotides align to TRBD1. The origin of this receptor is a human donor in good health (CMV status not recorded). Some clones in this sample may be carry-over from other donors' samples. The specimen was cultured CD8+ T cells from PBMCs, collected from culture after CMV antigen stimulation. CDR3 DNA sequence: TGTGCCAGCAGTTACTCGAGGACAGGGGGTCTCGACGAGCAGTACTTC. Encoded protein: CASSYSRTGGLDEQYF.